These T cell receptor beta chains were read from a single sample in a study of chronic HIV infection and antiretroviral therapy. TCRdb re-called the 5' RACE reads with MiXCR, one entry per CDR3 protein. The sample has fewer than 40,000 distinct CDR3 sequences, 7% to 10% seen once. Sequenced material: peripheral blood. All receptors come from an adult who had HIV and had not received antiretroviral therapy, or was an uninfected healthy control (not recorded which). Each CDR3 is given with its conserved first and last residue. Fields, in order: V gene, J gene, CDR3 protein.

TRBV7-9	TRBJ2-4	CASSLLGGENIQYF
TRBV14	TRBJ1-2	CASSQIRGPRGGDTF
TRBV7-6	TRBJ2-3	CASSLVTSGRGTDTQYF
TRBV7-2	TRBJ2-1	CASSSGGFNEQFF
TRBV29-1	TRBJ1-1	CSVVSGGMNTEAFF
TRBV14	TRBJ1-1	CASSHRTGRETEAFF
TRBV5-6	TRBJ1-2	CASSLYQSRGYTF
TRBV11-2	TRBJ2-1	CASSEGWGRVEQFF
TRBV27	TRBJ2-1	CASSTGTGDNEQFF
TRBV27	TRBJ1-5	CASSLVGMGNQPQHF
TRBV25-1	TRBJ2-3	CASSARREGTDTQYF
TRBV7-2	TRBJ2-3	CASSLGSGVGTDTQYF
TRBV3-1	TRBJ2-2	CASSPGVTGELFF
TRBV12-3/TRBV12-4	TRBJ2-2	CASSLAVLGGTGELFF
TRBV11-3	TRBJ2-1	CASSLGGVNEQFF
TRBV29-1	TRBJ2-6	CSVKKEGVSGANVLTF
TRBV5-1	TRBJ2-7	CASSLPGTGASYEQYF
TRBV29-1	TRBJ1-5	CSVGGLGQPQHF
TRBV29-1	TRBJ1-1	CSTTGGLNTEAFF
TRBV4-1	TRBJ1-4	CASSQGKGGNEKLFF
TRBV6-5	TRBJ1-1	CASSYVSTLNTEAFF
TRBV27	TRBJ1-1	CASTRGMNTEAFF
TRBV4-3	TRBJ2-1	CASSQEVVRDGSSYNEQFF
TRBV28	TRBJ1-2	CAGKGANYGYTF
TRBV10-3	TRBJ2-1	CAIRVGGAGGHDEQFF
TRBV7-2	TRBJ2-3	CASSVLPTSGGASDTQYF
TRBV10-3	TRBJ1-2	CAISESPGQGTYGYTF
TRBV12-5	TRBJ1-1	CASGSGATNTEAFF
TRBV7-9	TRBJ2-1	CASSLPGLAGVGEQFF
TRBV19	TRBJ1-5	CASSTWDRSAQHF
TRBV20-1	TRBJ2-1	CSASDGSYNEQFF
TRBV6-1	TRBJ1-5	CASRAPGQGGNQPQHF
TRBV5-1	TRBJ1-1	CASSLAIQAGTEAFF
TRBV7-7	TRBJ2-1	CASSFLQGHEQFF
TRBV3-1	TRBJ1-1	CASSRDLNTEAFF
TRBV6-2/TRBV6-3	TRBJ1-2	CASSNPTGTDYGYTF
TRBV11-2	TRBJ2-3	CASSLDLAGANTQYF
TRBV5-4	TRBJ1-1	CASSLVGADTEAFF
TRBV27	TRBJ2-5	CASSLSWGGGQETQYF
TRBV4-3	TRBJ1-1	CASSQDRTNTEAFF
TRBV15	TRBJ2-5	CATSRDPSAETQYF
TRBV11-3	TRBJ2-1	CASSPGRALYNEQFF
TRBV7-8	TRBJ2-7	CASSPRPGIENPGYF
TRBV5-1	TRBJ2-5	CASSLGRAAMKETQYF
TRBV29-1	TRBJ1-1	CSVVFSQGVFTEAFF
TRBV29-1	TRBJ2-1	CSAERTSGSHNEQFF
TRBV19	TRBJ2-1	CASSIDRRSGNEQFF
TRBV6-4	TRBJ1-5	CASSVGSNQPQHF
TRBV29-1	TRBJ1-1	CSVDFVLNTEAFF
TRBV2	TRBJ2-3	CASSVLRSGKADTQYF
TRBV7-6	TRBJ1-6	CASSPGALDSPLHF
TRBV15	TRBJ1-5	CATSREYQPQHF
TRBV7-9	TRBJ2-5	CASSRFRAWQETQYF
TRBV7-2	TRBJ1-4	CASSRQENEKLFF
TRBV11-2	TRBJ1-6	CASSLGWDSPLHF
TRBV12-3/TRBV12-4	TRBJ1-5	CASSSRTGSQPQHF
TRBV20-1	TRBJ2-7	CSASLAASYEQYF
TRBV4-3	TRBJ2-1	CASSQESAGSSYNEQFF
TRBV29-1	TRBJ1-2	CSLMDQRTGYTF